One and the same sample provided the 17 T cell receptor beta chains below, sequenced in a study of cytomegalovirus exposure and HLA in healthy donors. Use of 60 Vbeta and 13 Jbeta primers characterized the PCR. Libraries were prepared by immunoSEQ multiplex PCR; TCRdb keeps only in-frame clonotypes and omits some of them. Of some 200,000 clones in the sample, around 77% were seen once. The specimen was PBMCs. All receptors come from a woman younger than 45 in good health and CMV-seronegative.

CDR3 sequence (DNA): TGTGCCAGCAGCCAAGGGACCCATGGACAGGGAAATAGGTACACCTTC. This gives the protein CASSQGTHGQGNRYTF. The V call is TRBV14, the J call TRBJ1-2; 8 nucleotides line up with TRBD1. Germline CDR1 is SGHDN and CDR2 is FVKESK. The CDR3 contains 16 residues. The V segment lost 1 base and the J segment 11 bases; nucleotides outside the gene matches: 15.

The rearrangement links TRBV15 to TRBJ2-1; D is perhaps TRBD2 (6 bases). Germline CDR1 reads LNHNV; CDR2 reads YYDKDF (reference sequence). This CDR3 is 14 amino acids long. V was trimmed by 0 bases and J by 8 bases, leaving 11 bases between them. The CDR3 is CATSRDLARDEQFF. The DNA of the CDR3 is TGTGCCACCAGCAGAGATCTAGCGAGGGATGAGCAGTTCTTC. Looking up the rest from reference TRBV15 and TRBJ2-1 gives the full variable domain: DAMVIQNPRYQVTQFGKPVTLSCSQTLNHNVMYWYQQKSSQAPKLLFHYYDKDFNNEADTPDNFQSRRPNTSFCFLDIRSPGLGDTAMYLCATSRDLARDEQFFGPGTRLTVL.

The V and J genes are TRBV7-9 and TRBJ1-2, with D perhaps TRBD1 (5 bases). The germline gives CDR1 SEHNR, CDR2 FQNEAQ (reference sequence). The CDR3 has 15 amino acids. The V end was cut by 4 bases, the J end by 4 bases, with 16 bases between. CDR3 sequence reads: CASSSFKDTFYGYTF. CDR3 DNA sequence: TGTGCCAGCAGCTCTTTCAAGGACACTTTCTATGGCTACACCTTC.

The CDR3 here is CAGTGHQETQYF. The CDR3 DNA is TGTGCCGGAACAGGCCACCAAGAGACCCAGTACTTC. The chain employs TRBV27 and TRBJ2-5, with D perhaps TRBD1 (5 bases). V lost 11 bases, J lost 0 bases, and 10 bases lay in between. There are 12 residues in the CDR3. CDR1 and CDR2 (germline): MNHEY, SMNVEV (reference sequence).

The gene calls are TRBV7-3 and TRBJ2-7; TRBD2 might be the D (6 bases). Germline V gene lookup returns CDR1 SGHTA and CDR2 FQGTGA. The V and J ends lost 2 bases and 5 bases respectively, with 10 bases between them. The CDR3 runs to 13 residues. CDR3 in amino acids: CASSLGGWNEQYF. The DNA of the CDR3 is TGTGCCAGCAGCTTAGGGGGGTGGAACGAGCAGTACTTC. Full variable domain (rest looked up from reference TRBV7-3 and TRBJ2-7): GAGVSQTPSNKVTEKGKYVELRCDPISGHTALYWYRQSLGQGPEFLIYFQGTGAADDSGLPNDRFFAVRPEGSVSTLKIQRTERGDSAVYLCASSLGGWNEQYFGPGTRLTVT.

The CDR3 sequence is CAISPGTRSYEQYF. The CDR3 coding sequence is TGTGCCATCAGCCCCGGGACTAGGTCCTACGAGCAGTACTTC. The chain recombines TRBV10-3 with TRBJ2-7, with 8 bases lining up with TRBD2. Unmatched junction bases numbered 5, after V lost 6 bases and J lost 1 base. Per germline, CDR1 ENHRY and CDR2 SYGVKD. The CDR3 totals 14 residues.

DNA for the CDR3: TGTGCCAGCTCACCAACCTACTACGAGCAGTACTTC. This translates into CASSPTYYEQYF. The chain is built from TRBV18 and TRBJ2-7, with D unclear. Germline CDR1 reads KGHSH; CDR2 reads LQKENI. The CDR3 loop spans 12 amino acids. V was trimmed by 2 bases and J by 3 bases, leaving 5 bases between them.

The rearrangement links TRBV13 to TRBJ1-1; unclear D gene. The CDR3 has 13 residues. Germline V gives CDR1 PRHDT, CDR2 FYEKMQ (reference sequence). V dropped 3 bases and J dropped 2 bases, with 7 bases sitting between them. As DNA, the CDR3 is TGTGCCAGCAGCTTTCTTTCTAACACTGAAGCTTTCTTT. It encodes CASSFLSNTEAFF.

The rearrangement joins TRBV5-5 to TRBJ1-5, with 8 bases fitting TRBD1. With 4 bases clipped from V and 3 bases from J, the junction kept 6 bases outside the gene matches. Germline V gene sequence: CDR1 SGHKS, CDR2 YYEKEE (reference sequence). There are 15 residues in the CDR3. The CDR3 here is CASSAGQAHNQPQHF. DNA for the CDR3: TGTGCCAGCAGCGCGGGACAGGCCCACAATCAGCCCCAGCATTTT.

V is TRBV18 and J is TRBJ1-1; D gene unclear. Per the germline V gene, CDR1 is KGHSH and CDR2 is LQKENI. V lost 4 bases, J lost 0 bases, and 12 bases lay in between. The CDR3 contains 15 residues. The CDR3 DNA follows: TGTGCCAGCTCACTAAGTTACATGATGAACACTGAAGCTTTCTTT. Translated: CASSLSYMMNTEAFF.

This sequence joins TRBV18 and TRBJ2-1, with D possibly TRBD2 on 6 matching bases. CDR3 length equals 15 residues. CDR1 and CDR2 (germline): KGHSH, LQKENI. V was trimmed by 3 bases and J by 5 bases, leaving 14 bases between them. The CDR3 DNA follows: TGTGCCAGCTCACCTTCTAGCGCTCATGACAATGAGCAGTTCTTC. It is translated as CASSPSSAHDNEQFF.

This sequence joins TRBV6-1 and TRBJ1-1; tentative D call: TRBD1 (6 bases). Per germline, CDR1 MNHNS and CDR2 SASEGT. Trimming left V 4 bases short and J 3 bases short, with 15 bases between. CDR3 length equals 15 residues. The CDR3 DNA is TGTGCCAGCAGTGTTTTGACGACAGGTGACACTGAAGCTTTCTTT. It specifies CASSVLTTGDTEAFF.

The rearrangement uses TRBV6-5 and TRBJ1-1; D gene ambiguous. The CDR3 is made up of 11 amino acids. Germline V gene sequence: CDR1 MNHEY, CDR2 SVGAGI. The V gene lost 2 bases and the J gene lost 11 bases, with 9 bases spanning the gap. The CDR3 reads CASSYRGEAFF. CDR3 DNA: TGTGCCAGCAGTTACCGCGGGGAGGCTTTCTTT.

The rearrangement links TRBV18 to TRBJ2-1; a weak D match, TRBD2 (5 bases). Germline lookup yields CDR1 KGHSH and CDR2 LQKENI. This CDR3 region has 14 residues. The V gene lost 8 bases and the J gene lost 0 bases, with 11 bases spanning the gap. The CDR3 sequence: CASAPRDSYNEQFF. CDR3 coding DNA: TGTGCCAGCGCGCCCCGGGACTCCTACAATGAGCAGTTCTTC. Full variable domain (rest looked up from reference TRBV18 and TRBJ2-1): NAGVMQNPRHLVRRRGQEARLRCSPMKGHSHVYWYRQLPEEGLKFMVYLQKENIIDESGMPKERFSAEFPKEGPSILRIQQVVRGDSAAYFCASAPRDSYNEQFFGPGTRLTVL.

This clone came up a few times. CDR3 sequence: CASSFSLAGNEQFF. DNA of the CDR3: TGTGCCAGCAGTTTCAGTCTAGCTGGCAATGAGCAGTTCTTC. This chain links TRBV28 with TRBJ2-1; tentatively, D is TRBD2 (5 bases). The V gene lost 3 bases and the J gene lost 6 bases, with 12 bases spanning the gap. The CDR3 sequence is 14 residues long. Germline V lookup: CDR1 MDHEN, CDR2 SYDVKM. The full variable domain, rest sourced from reference TRBV28 and TRBJ2-1, is DVKVTQSSRYLVKRTGEKVFLECVQDMDHENMFWYRQDPGLGLRLIYFSYDVKMKEKGDIPEGYSVSREKKERFSLILESASTNQTSMYLCASSFSLAGNEQFFGPGTRLTVL.

The chain recombines TRBV9 with TRBJ2-5; D is unclear. This CDR3 is 15 amino acids long. Trimming took off 0 bases at V and 3 bases at J, with 12 bases between the two ends. From germline, CDR1 is SGDLS and CDR2 YYNGEE. The CDR3 nucleotides read TGTGCCAGCAGCGTAGGTATGTCTTTTGAAGAGACCCAGTACTTC. It is translated as CASSVGMSFEETQYF. Looking up the rest from reference TRBV9 and TRBJ2-5 gives the full variable domain: DSGVTQTPKHLITATGQRVTLRCSPRSGDLSVYWYQQSLDQGLQFLIQYYNGEERAKGNILERFSAQQFPDLHSELNLSSLELGDSALYFCASSVGMSFEETQYFGPGTRLLVL.

Concerning this clone: At one end the junction does not follow the germline gene, possibly because of a read error. The chain carries TRBV7-7 and TRBJ2-2, with 12 bases lining up with TRBD2. The germline CDR1 and CDR2 sequences are SSHAT and FNYEAQ (reference sequence). CDR3 length: 18 amino acids. CDR3 amino acids: CASSLSASGGAGGGELFF. The CDR3 DNA is TGTGCTAGCAGCTTAAGTGCTAGCGGGGGGGCCGGTGGCGGGGAGCTGTTTTTT.